This TCR beta chain is from a study of human T cells and chemical hapten exposure. This clonotype has a count of ten or more. TCRdb called the RACE reads again in MiXCR, with one record for every CDR3 protein. The sample consists of about 82,000 distinct CDR3 sequences, under 15% of them appearing once. Germline CDR1 DFQATT, CDR2 SNEGSKA (reference sequence). The CDR3 loop spans 14 amino acids. With V trimmed by 3 bases and J by 4 bases, 4 bases remained unmatched. The time point denotes: patch test 3, about 24 weeks after DPC sensitization. As for treatment: therapeutic diphenylcyclopropenone sensitization with weekly scalp DPC.

The V call is TRBV20-1, the J call TRBJ2-7; TRBD2 agrees at 12 bases. The starting material was whole blood, obtained in connection with sensitization to the hapten diphenylcyclopropenone (DPC). The sequence was collected from a woman in her forties or fifties with alopecia areata. Some clones in this sample may be carry-over from other donors' samples. The CDR3 DNA reads TGCAGTGCTAGTGGTGGACTAGCGGGATACGAGCAGTACTTC. Protein: CSASGGLAGYEQYF.